This TCR beta chain was retrieved from a study of control samples from healthy donors and cancer patients. The CDR3 is 14 amino acids. Trimming stripped 5 bases from V and 4 bases from J, with 15 bases between. The germline V gene encodes CDR1 SGHTS and CDR2 YDEGEE. The table came from immunoSEQ multiplex PCR; TCRdb's copy has only in-frame clones and leaves some out. The data show about 130,000 clones, roughly 94% seen once. The sample was PBMCs. V is TRBV5-8 and J is TRBJ2-5; D is possibly TRBD2 (6 bases). The receptor's source is a man in his sixties with colorectal cancer. CDR3 region: CASRPPLAGETQYF. CDR3 nucleotide sequence: TGTGCCAGCAGACCGCCACTAGCAGGAGAGACCCAGTACTTC.